One sample yielded the 5 T cell receptor beta chains listed below, sequenced in a study of T cells in localized non-small cell lung cancer. Some clones are missing from TCRdb's copy, which holds only in-frame ones; the method was immunoSEQ multiplex PCR. The sample records under 55,000 clones, around 81% being singletons. The source was PBMCs, collected before any cancer treatment. All receptors derive from a woman aged 35-75 years with stage II lung adenocarcinoma.

CDR3 bases: TGTGCCAGCAGTTCCGGACTCTACAATGAGCAGTTCTTC. Translated, it gives CASSSGLYNEQFF. The chain combines TRBV28 with TRBJ2-1; possible D gene TRBD2, 5 bases. V lost 4 bases, J lost 3 bases, and 7 bases lay in between. Germline V gives CDR1 MDHEN, CDR2 SYDVKM. The CDR3 covers 13 residues.

The CDR3 bases are TGTGCCAGCTCACTTCGGGACGGAAAAGAGACCCAGTACTTC. The encoded protein is CASSLRDGKETQYF. The chain couples TRBV18 to TRBJ2-5, with D possibly being TRBD1 or TRBD2 (5 bases each). Trimming took 4 bases from V and 3 from J, leaving 12 bases between them. Germline-derived CDR1 and CDR2 are KGHSH and LQKENI. The CDR3 has 14 residues.

The CDR3 region is CASSYSMGGRGSPLHF. CDR3 in DNA: TGTGCCAGCAGTTACTCGATGGGGGGGCGCGGATCACCCCTCCACTTT. The V call is TRBV6-5, the J call TRBJ1-6; tentative D call: TRBD1 (6 bases). The CDR3 sequence is 16 residues long. Germline CDR1 and CDR2: MNHEY and SVGAGI. Trimming cost V 0 bases and J 10 bases, with 16 bases left between them.

The CDR3 DNA is TGTGCCTGGAGTGTAGGACAGGGGTATGGCTACACCTTC. This encodes CAWSVGQGYGYTF. The chain combines TRBV30 with TRBJ1-2, with 9 bases fitting TRBD1. V lost 0 bases, J lost 5 bases, and 1 base stayed unmatched. There are 13 residues in the CDR3. Germline CDR1 and CDR2: GTSNPN and SVGIG (reference sequence).

This clone has a handful of counts. V and J are TRBV6-5 and TRBJ2-7; D is perhaps TRBD1 (6 bases). The CDR3 is 11 residues long. V lost 5 bases and J lost 6, with 8 bases in between. Germline lookup yields CDR1 MNHEY and CDR2 SVGAGI. CDR3 region: CASSNRVEQYF. CDR3 DNA sequence: TGTGCCAGCAGTAACAGGGTCGAGCAGTACTTC.